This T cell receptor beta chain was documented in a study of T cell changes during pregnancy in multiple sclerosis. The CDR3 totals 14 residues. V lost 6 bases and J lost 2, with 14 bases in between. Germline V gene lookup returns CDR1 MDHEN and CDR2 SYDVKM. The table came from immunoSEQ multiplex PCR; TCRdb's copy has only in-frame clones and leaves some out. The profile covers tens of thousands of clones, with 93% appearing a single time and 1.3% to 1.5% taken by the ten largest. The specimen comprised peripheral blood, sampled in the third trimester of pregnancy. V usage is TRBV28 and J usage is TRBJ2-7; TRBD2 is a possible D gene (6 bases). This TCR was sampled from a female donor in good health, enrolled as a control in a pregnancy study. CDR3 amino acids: CASRPGLRTYEQYF. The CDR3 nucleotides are TGTGCCAGCAGACCGGGACTGAGGACCTACGAGCAGTACTTC.